A selection of T cell receptor beta chains follows, all from one sample in a study of tumor-infiltrating lymphocytes in primary liver carcinoma. TCRdb independently ran MiXCR on the multiplex PCR reads; one entry per CDR3 protein. The table lists 50,000 to 60,000 distinct CDR3 sequences, around 82% of them singletons. Specimen: liver tumor tissue from sampling region 5. The source is a man aged 35 to 55 with primary liver carcinoma and hepatitis B virus infection. The CDR3 runs from the conserved cysteine through the conserved F or W. Fields, in order: V gene, clone size, J gene, D gene, CDR3 DNA, CDR3 protein. The D gene is left open where the match is weak. Part of the rows lack a size; the others show once, few, many or a class for expanded clones.

TRBV6-2/TRBV6-3	.	TRBJ2-3	.	TGTGCAAGCAGTCGGGGCGTCGCCGGAGATACGCAGTATTTT	CASSRGVAGDTQYF
TRBV11-2	.	TRBJ2-3	.	TGTGCCAGCATCCCCCCGGGCCGGGCAGATACACATTATTTC	CASIPPGRADTHYF
TRBV6-5	.	TRBJ1-2	TRBD1	TGTGCCAGCAGGGACACCGGGACAGGGGGCGGCAATGGTTACACCTTC	CASRDTGTGGGNGYTF
TRBV6-1	.	TRBJ1-5	.	TGTGCCAGCAGTGAGGCGAGGGAAAAGGCGCCCCATTTT	CASSEAREKAPHF
TRBV28	.	TRBJ2-7	TRBD2	TGTGCCCGCCTCAGGCGGGAGGTGATCTACGGGCAGTACTTC	CARLRREVIYGQYF
TRBV11-2	.	TRBJ2-7	.	TGTACCAGCAGACCCGAGGGCTACGAGCAGTACTTC	CTSRPEGYEQYF
TRBV5-5	few	TRBJ2-3	.	TGTGCCAGCAGTTTGACTGACGAGACAGATACGCAGTATTTT	CASSLTDETDTQYF
TRBV6-1	.	TRBJ1-6	.	TGTACCTCCAGGGAGGTTACTGCACCCCTCCACTTT	CTSREVTAPLHF
TRBV19	few	TRBJ1-1	.	TGTGCCAGTAGTGTGAACACTGAAGCTTTCTTT	CASSVNTEAFF
TRBV4-3	.	TRBJ1-2	.	TGCGCCGGCAACCAAGAAGAGGGAGGCAGAGGCTACACCTTC	CAGNQEEGGRGYTF